This TCR beta chain comes out of a study of T cells after yellow fever vaccination. Overall study results and limits: It was the secondary response that reached its peak faster, day 5 versus 15, but it was weaker.

In its sample, this clonotype was seen a few times. Its specificity is unknown. TCRdb independently ran MiXCR on the 5' RACE reads; one entry per CDR3 protein. The repertoire includes 100,000 to 150,000 distinct CDR3 sequences, approximately 7.1% of them detected once, and over 2.5% sits in the top ten. The sample was CD4+ T cells sorted from PBMCs, taken roughly seven weeks after the first yellow fever vaccination. The origin of this receptor is a man aged 18 to 30 who received the YFV17D yellow fever vaccine.

The CDR3 sequence is CASSLAGGRADTQYF. The CDR3 DNA reads as TGTGCCAGCAGCTTAGCCGGGGGGAGGGCAGATACGCAGTATTTT. J is TRBJ2-3 and V is TRBV7-2; TRBD2 matches 7 bases. The V segment lost 0 bases and the J segment 4 bases; nucleotides outside the gene matches: 4. Germline loops: CDR1 SGHTA, CDR2 FQGNSA. CDR3 size: 15 residues.